This TCR beta chain was recovered during a study of Graves' ophthalmopathy and Graves' hyperthyroidism. This clonotype was recorded a few times. The authors amplified TCR beta CDR3 regions, and they did so from RNA transcripts for repertoire sequencing. Following a first-round RT-PCR that used HTBI primers, a second-round multiplex PCR was carried out. Each CDR3 protein is one row after TCRdb ran MiXCR on the multiplex PCR reads. The sample includes about 1.2 million distinct CDR3 sequences, less than 45% of them seen just once. Germline V gene data show CDR1 as MNHEY and CDR2 as SVGAGI. This CDR3 region has 14 residues. V lost 8 bases, J lost 8 bases, and 11 bases stayed unmatched.

The chain recombines TRBV6-5 with TRBJ1-4; TRBD1 aligns across 7 bases. The receptor was isolated from an adult man with Graves' hyperthyroidism. Sequencing used peripheral blood or thyroid tissue (not recorded which). This CDR3 is CASADRQGGEKLFF. The CDR3 DNA reads as TGTGCCAGCGCTGATAGACAGGGAGGGGAAAAACTGTTTTTT.